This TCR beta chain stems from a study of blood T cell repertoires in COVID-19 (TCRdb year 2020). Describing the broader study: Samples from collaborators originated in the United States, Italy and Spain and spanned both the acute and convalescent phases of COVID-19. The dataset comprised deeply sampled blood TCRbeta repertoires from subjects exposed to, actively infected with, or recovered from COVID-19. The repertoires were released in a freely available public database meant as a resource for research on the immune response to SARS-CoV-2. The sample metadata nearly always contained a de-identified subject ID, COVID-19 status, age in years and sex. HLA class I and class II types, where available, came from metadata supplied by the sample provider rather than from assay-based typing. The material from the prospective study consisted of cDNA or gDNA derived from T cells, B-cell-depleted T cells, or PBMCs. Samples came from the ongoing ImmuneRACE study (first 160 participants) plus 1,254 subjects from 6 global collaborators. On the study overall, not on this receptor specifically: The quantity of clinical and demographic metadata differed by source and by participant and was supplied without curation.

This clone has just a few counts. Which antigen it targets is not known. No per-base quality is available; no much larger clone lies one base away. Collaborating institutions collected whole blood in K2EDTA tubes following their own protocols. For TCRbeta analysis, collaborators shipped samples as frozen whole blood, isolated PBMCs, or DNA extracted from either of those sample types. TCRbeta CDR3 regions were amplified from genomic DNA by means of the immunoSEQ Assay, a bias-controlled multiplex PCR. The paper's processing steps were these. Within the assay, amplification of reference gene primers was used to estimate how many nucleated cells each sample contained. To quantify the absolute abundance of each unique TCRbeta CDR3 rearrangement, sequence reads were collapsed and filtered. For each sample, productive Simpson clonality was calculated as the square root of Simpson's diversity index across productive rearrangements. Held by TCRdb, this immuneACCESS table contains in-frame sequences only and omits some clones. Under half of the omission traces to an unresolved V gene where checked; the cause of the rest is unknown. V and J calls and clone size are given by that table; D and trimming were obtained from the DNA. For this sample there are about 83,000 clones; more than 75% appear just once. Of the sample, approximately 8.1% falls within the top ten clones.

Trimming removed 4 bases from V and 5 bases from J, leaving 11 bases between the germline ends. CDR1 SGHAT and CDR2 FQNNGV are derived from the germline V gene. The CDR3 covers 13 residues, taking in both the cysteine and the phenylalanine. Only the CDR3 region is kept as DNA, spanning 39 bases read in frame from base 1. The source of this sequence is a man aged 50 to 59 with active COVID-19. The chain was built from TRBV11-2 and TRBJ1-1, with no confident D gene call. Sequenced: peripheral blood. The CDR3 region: CASSSQGGTEAFF. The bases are TGTGCCAGCAGCTCACAAGGAGGGACTGAAGCTTTCTTT.